The following is a T cell receptor (beta chain) sequence with its context. The antigen is undetermined. Repertoires were generated with immunoSEQ multiplex PCR, while TCRdb's copy carries only in-frame clones and drops some. The data contain 90,000 to 100,000 clones, over 75% of them singletons. This sample was taken from a study of T cell responses to AZD1222 COVID-19 vaccine. General observations from the study: There were mostly white British donors and more females than males, and clonal diversity was possibly underestimated. CD4 TCRs associated with vaccination spanned spike, dominating at 160-218 and 743-854. Repertoire sampling happened only post peak T cell response. At baseline, just five to seven AZD1222 recipients tested seropositive.

V was trimmed by 1 base and J by 1 base, leaving 5 bases between them. The germline V gene encodes CDR1 SGHAT and CDR2 FQNNGV. CDR3 length: 14 amino acids. The origin of this receptor is an adult who received the AZD1222 COVID-19 vaccine. The V gene is TRBV11-2, the J gene TRBJ1-3; the D is unclear. Sequenced material: peripheral blood, taken 28 days after the second AZD1222 dose. CDR3 protein: CASSLGASGNTIYF. The CDR3 nucleotides read TGTGCCAGCAGCTTAGGGGCTTCTGGAAACACCATATATTTT.